These T cell receptor beta chains were read from a single sample in a study of cytomegalovirus exposure and HLA in healthy donors. Clones were read by immunoSEQ multiplex PCR, and TCRdb kept only the in-frame ones, dropping some. The sample holds tens of thousands of clones. The specimen was PBMCs. Receptors originate from a man aged 25 to 40 in good health and CMV-seronegative. Each CDR3 is given with its conserved first and last residue. D genes are given only for firm matches.

15	.	TRBV7-9	TRBJ1-2	CASSSPGRGLDGYTF	TGTGCCAGCAGCTCCCCAGGTAGGGGGTTGGATGGCTACACCTTC
13	.	TRBV6-5	TRBJ2-1	CASSQVGGNEQFF	TGTGCCAGCAGTCAAGTGGGGGGCAATGAGCAGTTCTTC
15	.	TRBV5-1	TRBJ1-1	CASSLGGRGDTEAFF	TGCGCCAGCAGCTTGGGCGGCAGGGGAGACACTGAAGCTTTCTTT
15	.	TRBV15	TRBJ1-1	CATSVGLDMNTEAFF	TGTGCCACCAGCGTCGGTCTTGACATGAACACTGAAGCTTTCTTT
11	.	TRBV6-6	TRBJ2-1	CASRWSDEQFF	TGTGCCAGCAGATGGAGCGATGAGCAGTTCTTC
12	.	TRBV2	TRBJ1-1	CAKGSRNTEAFF	TGCGCCAAGGGGTCGCGGAACACTGAAGCTTTCTTT
19	TRBD1	TRBV4-1	TRBJ2-1	CASSPGRARDRATYNEQFF	TGCGCCAGCAGCCCGGGGAGGGCCCGGGACAGGGCTACCTACAATGAGCAGTTCTTC
14	TRBD1	TRBV18	TRBJ2-7	CASSRDRYPYEQYF	TGTGCCAGCTCACGGGACAGATATCCCTACGAGCAGTACTTC
14	TRBD1	TRBV4-3	TRBJ2-7	CASSQDTGDYEQYF	TGCGCCAGCAGCCAAGATACAGGGGACTACGAGCAGTACTTC
14	.	TRBV5-4	TRBJ2-7	CASSLGLPGYEQYF	TGTGCCAGCAGCTTGGGACTACCAGGCTACGAGCAGTACTTC
13	.	TRBV6-6	TRBJ1-1	CASSYYTNTEAFF	TGTGCCAGCAGTTACTACACGAACACTGAAGCTTTCTTT
15	TRBD1	TRBV18	TRBJ2-3	CASSPRQGAGDTQYF	TGTGCCAGCTCACCACGGCAGGGGGCAGGAGATACGCAGTATTTT
15	TRBD2	TRBV29-1	TRBJ2-3	CSVEVTGGEGDTQYF	TGCAGCGTTGAAGTAACGGGAGGGGAGGGAGATACGCAGTATTTT
14	.	TRBV30	TRBJ2-7	CAWSRTGLGDEQYF	TGTGCCTGGTCCCGGACTGGCCTCGGGGACGAGCAGTACTTC
14	.	TRBV19	TRBJ1-6	CASSTTQPVSPLHF	TGTGCCAGTAGTACGACACAACCGGTCTCACCCCTCCACTTT
14	TRBD1	TRBV6-1	TRBJ2-7	CASSRDRVFYEQYF	TGTGCCAGCAGTAGGGACAGGGTCTTCTACGAGCAGTACTTC
15	TRBD1	TRBV4-1	TRBJ1-6	CASSQVRDRGGPLHF	TGCGCCAGCAGCCAAGTTAGGGACAGGGGCGGACCCCTCCACTTT
15	TRBD1	TRBV6-6	TRBJ1-2	CASSPPGTGRDGYTF	TGTGCCAGCAGTCCCCCCGGGACAGGGAGGGATGGCTACACCTTC
13	.	TRBV6-1	TRBJ1-4	CASGGGANEKLFF	TGTGCCAGTGGGGGGGGAGCTAATGAAAAACTGTTTTTT
15	.	TRBV9	TRBJ1-6	CASSVKADGSSPLHF	TGTGCCAGCAGCGTCAAGGCCGATGGGAGTTCACCCCTCCACTTT
16	TRBD2	TRBV7-6	TRBJ2-3	CASSPGTSASTDTQYF	TGTGCCAGCAGCCCCGGGACTAGCGCTAGCACAGATACGCAGTATTTT
13	.	TRBV6-5	TRBJ1-1	CATKSTVNTEAFF	TGTGCCACCAAATCGACAGTAAACACTGAAGCTTTCTTT
16	TRBD1	TRBV4-3	TRBJ1-6	CASSQGWTGDNSPLHF	TGCGCCAGCAGCCAAGGATGGACAGGGGATAATTCACCCCTCCACTTT
13	.	TRBV29-1	TRBJ1-1	CSVGSRVHSQAFF	TGCAGCGTTGGTAGCAGGGTCCATTCCCAAGCTTTCTTT
13	.	TRBV2	TRBJ2-7	CASSDRALYEQYF	TGTGCCAGCAGTGACAGGGCCCTGTACGAGCAGTACTTC
14	.	TRBV30	TRBJ2-5	CAWAPERARETQYF	TGTGCCTGGGCCCCTGAGAGGGCCAGGGAGACCCAGTACTTC
16	TRBD1	TRBV6-5	TRBJ1-1	CASSYSVAGGTTEAFF	TGTGCCAGCAGTTACTCGGTGGCAGGGGGGACCACTGAAGCTTTCTTT
13	.	TRBV30	TRBJ1-4	CAWQGYGNEKLFF	TGTGCCTGGCAGGGCTATGGGAATGAAAAACTGTTTTTT
15	.	TRBV5-1	TRBJ1-1	CASSLAGGANTEAFF	TGCGCCAGCAGCTTGGCCGGGGGGGCGAACACTGAAGCTTTCTTT
15	TRBD1	TRBV29-1	TRBJ1-5	CSVGTGGTEREPQHF	TGCAGCGTTGGGACAGGGGGAACCGAGAGGGAGCCCCAGCATTTT
13	.	TRBV30	TRBJ2-7	CAWSARTIYEQYF	TGTGCCTGGAGTGCCCGTACTATCTACGAGCAGTACTTC
17	.	TRBV30	TRBJ1-4	CAWSGTHLHPTNEKLFF	TGTGCCTGGAGTGGGACACATCTTCATCCAACTAATGAAAAACTGTTTTTT
15	.	TRBV6-1	TRBJ2-1	CASSEGAGPTNEQFF	TGTGCCAGCAGTGAAGGGGCAGGCCCGACCAATGAGCAGTTCTTC
18	TRBD1	TRBV28	TRBJ1-2	CASSLPGTGGFDDYGYTF	TGTGCCAGCAGTTTACCCGGGACAGGGGGCTTCGACGACTATGGCTACACCTTC
17	TRBD1	TRBV4-2	TRBJ2-7	CASSQFLIGTGAYEQYF	TGTGCCAGCAGCCAATTCTTAATCGGGACAGGGGCCTACGAGCAGTACTTC
16	.	TRBV4-1	TRBJ2-1	CASSQAGLEADNEQFF	TGCGCCAGCAGCCAAGCAGGGCTAGAGGCCGACAATGAGCAGTTCTTC
16	.	TRBV5-5	TRBJ1-1	CASSLTPGAANTEAFF	TGTGCCAGCAGTTTAACCCCAGGGGCGGCCAACACTGAAGCTTTCTTT
14	.	TRBV12-5	TRBJ2-7	CASGLGGRAYEQYF	TGTGCTAGTGGTTTAGGTGGCAGGGCCTACGAGCAGTACTTC
12	.	TRBV6-1	TRBJ2-1	CASRGLYNEQFF	TGTGCCAGCAGGGGACTCTACAATGAGCAGTTCTTC
13	TRBD1	TRBV30	TRBJ1-2	CAWRLTGQGGYTF	TGTGCCTGGAGACTGACAGGGCAGGGAGGCTACACCTTC
18	.	TRBV4-3	TRBJ2-7	CASSQERGSAVGTYEQYF	TGCGCCAGCAGCCAAGAGAGGGGGTCGGCGGTGGGGACCTACGAGCAGTACTTC
11	.	TRBV6-6	TRBJ2-7	CASSSRVEQYF	TGTGCCAGCAGTTCCAGGGTCGAGCAGTACTTC